This TCR beta chain was found in a study of beta chain features in type 1 diabetes. Study conclusions and caveats: For patients and controls alike, PCR might favor shorter templates to the same degree. Researchers report that Type 1 diabetes patients had moderately but significantly shorter TCRB CDR3s across all four CD4+ subsets. Sampled from patients, naive, central memory and Treg TCRB repertoires appeared more similar than those sampled from healthy donors.

The authors reverse transcribed all of the isolated RNA, so sequencing captured expressed TCRB transcripts. Using immunoSEQ multiplex PCR, the repertoire was profiled, and TCRdb retains in-frame clones only, with some absent. Counted here are some 660,000 clones, around 15% occurring once; the ten biggest clones make up 0.035% to 0.045%. This clone was recorded a few times. Its matching antigen is unknown. The CDR3 is 15 amino acids. Germline-derived CDR1 and CDR2 are SGHTA and FQGNSA. The V and J ends lost 0 bases and 3 bases respectively, with 9 bases between them. The rearrangement joins TRBV7-2 to TRBJ1-5; D might be TRBD1 (5 bases). This TCR was recovered from a man between 18 and 35 years old with type 1 diabetes. Sequenced material: naive CD4+ T cells from blood. CDR3 region: CASSLARGTNQPQHF. For the CDR3, the DNA is TGTGCCAGCAGCTTAGCGCGGGGCACCAATCAGCCCCAGCATTTT.